Below, one T cell receptor (beta chain) is given with its context. Its antigen is unknown. This sample is drawn from a study of response to subunit inactivated influenza vaccine. Findings and caveats of the study: The authors put forward the suggestion that each seasonal influenza vaccination may bring in only a limited number of new T cells.

The CDR3 is 14 residues long. In germline, CDR1 is WSHSY, CDR2 SAAADI. V lost 3 bases and J lost 7, with 12 bases in between. In TCRdb, the RT-PCR reads were re-called with MiXCR into one record per CDR3 protein. The table records around 490,000 distinct CDR3 sequences, 7.6% of them present only once. The material was PBMCs from blood, obtained about 23 months after vaccination. The receptor's source is a man aged 45 to 75 who received an inactivated influenza vaccine. This chain links TRBV10-2 with TRBJ1-4; the D gene is possibly TRBD1 (5 bases). As DNA, the CDR3 is TGCGCCAGCAGTGAAGCAGGGAGGGGTGAAAAACTGTTTTTT. Amino acid sequence: CASSEAGRGEKLFF.